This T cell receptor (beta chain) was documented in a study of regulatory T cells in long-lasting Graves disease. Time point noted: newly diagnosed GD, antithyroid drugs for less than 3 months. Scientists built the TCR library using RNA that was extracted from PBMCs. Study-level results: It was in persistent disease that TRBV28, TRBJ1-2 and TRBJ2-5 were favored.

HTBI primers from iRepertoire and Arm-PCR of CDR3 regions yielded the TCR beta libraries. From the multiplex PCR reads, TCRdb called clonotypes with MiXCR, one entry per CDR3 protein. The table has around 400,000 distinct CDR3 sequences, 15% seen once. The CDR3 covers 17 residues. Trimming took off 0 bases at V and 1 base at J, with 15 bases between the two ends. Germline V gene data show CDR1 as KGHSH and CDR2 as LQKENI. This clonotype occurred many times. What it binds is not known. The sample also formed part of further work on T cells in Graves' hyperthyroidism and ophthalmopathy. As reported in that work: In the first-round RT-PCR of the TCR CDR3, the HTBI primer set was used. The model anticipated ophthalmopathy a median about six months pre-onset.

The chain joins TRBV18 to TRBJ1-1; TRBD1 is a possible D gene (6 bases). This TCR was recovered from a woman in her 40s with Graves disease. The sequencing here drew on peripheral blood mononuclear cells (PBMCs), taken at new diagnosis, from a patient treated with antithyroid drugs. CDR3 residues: CASSPPRLGTKNTEAFF. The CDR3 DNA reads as TGTGCCAGCTCACCACCAAGGTTGGGGACAAAGAACACTGAAGCTTTCTTT. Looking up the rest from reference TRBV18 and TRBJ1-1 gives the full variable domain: NAGVMQNPRHLVRRRGQEARLRCSPMKGHSHVYWYRQLPEEGLKFMVYLQKENIIDESGMPKERFSAEFPKEGPSILRIQQVVRGDSAAYFCASSPPRLGTKNTEAFFGQGTRLTVV.